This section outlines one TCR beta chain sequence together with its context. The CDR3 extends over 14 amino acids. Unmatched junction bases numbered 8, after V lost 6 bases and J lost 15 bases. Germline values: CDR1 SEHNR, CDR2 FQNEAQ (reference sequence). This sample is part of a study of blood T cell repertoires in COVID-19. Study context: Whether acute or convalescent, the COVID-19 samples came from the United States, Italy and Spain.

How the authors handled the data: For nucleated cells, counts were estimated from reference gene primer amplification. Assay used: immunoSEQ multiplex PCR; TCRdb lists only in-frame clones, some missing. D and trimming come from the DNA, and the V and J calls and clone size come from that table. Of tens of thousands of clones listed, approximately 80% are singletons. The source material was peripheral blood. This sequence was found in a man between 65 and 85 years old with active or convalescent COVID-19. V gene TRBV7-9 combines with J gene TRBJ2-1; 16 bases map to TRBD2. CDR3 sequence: CASSYGTSGGAWFF. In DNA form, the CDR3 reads TGTGCCAGCAGTTATGGGACTAGCGGGGGGGCCTGGTTCTTC. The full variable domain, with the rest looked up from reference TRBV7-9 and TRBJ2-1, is DTGVSQNPRHKITKRGQNVTFRCDPISEHNRLYWYRQTLGQGPEFLTYFQNEAQLEKSRLLSDRFSAERPKGSFSTLEIQRTEQGDSAMYLCASSYGTSGGAWFFGPGTRLTVL.